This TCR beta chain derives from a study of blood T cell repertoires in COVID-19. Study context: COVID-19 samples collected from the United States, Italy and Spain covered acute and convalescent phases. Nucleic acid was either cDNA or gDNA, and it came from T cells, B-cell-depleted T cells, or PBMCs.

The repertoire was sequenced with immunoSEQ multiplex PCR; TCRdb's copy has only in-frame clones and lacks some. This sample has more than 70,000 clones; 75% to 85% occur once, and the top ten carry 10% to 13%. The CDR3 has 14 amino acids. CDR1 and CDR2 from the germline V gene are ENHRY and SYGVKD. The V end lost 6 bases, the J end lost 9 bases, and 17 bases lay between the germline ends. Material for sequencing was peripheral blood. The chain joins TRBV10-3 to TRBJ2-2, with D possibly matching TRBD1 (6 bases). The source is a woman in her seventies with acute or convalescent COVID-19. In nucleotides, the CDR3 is TGTGCCATCAGGCCCGACAGGTCTCCTTGGGAGCTGTTTTTT. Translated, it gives CAIRPDRSPWELFF.